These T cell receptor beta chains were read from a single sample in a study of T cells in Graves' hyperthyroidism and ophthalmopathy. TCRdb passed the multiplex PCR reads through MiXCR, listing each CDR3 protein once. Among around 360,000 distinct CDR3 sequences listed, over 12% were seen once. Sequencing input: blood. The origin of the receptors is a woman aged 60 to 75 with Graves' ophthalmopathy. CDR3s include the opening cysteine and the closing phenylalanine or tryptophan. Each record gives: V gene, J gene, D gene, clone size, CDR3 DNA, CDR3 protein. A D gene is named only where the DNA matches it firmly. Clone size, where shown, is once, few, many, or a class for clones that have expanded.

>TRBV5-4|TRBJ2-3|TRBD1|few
TGTGCCAGCAGCTTGGTTGGACAGGGATCAGATACGCAGTATTTT
CASSLVGQGSDTQYF
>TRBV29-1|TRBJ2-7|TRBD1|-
TGCAGCGCCCTTAGACAGGGTGTAGAGCAGTACTTC
CSALRQGVEQYF
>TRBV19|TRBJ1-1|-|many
TGTGCCAGTAGTACTCAGGGACGGCGGGAGGGCACTGAAGCTTTCTTT
CASSTQGRREGTEAFF
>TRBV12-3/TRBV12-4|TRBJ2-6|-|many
TGTGCCAGCATGATGGACGGCGGCTCTGGGGCCAACGTCCTGACTTTC
CASMMDGGSGANVLTF
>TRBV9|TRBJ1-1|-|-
TGTGCCAGCAGCCACGGCGGGGGTAACATGAACACTGAAGCTTTCTTT
CASSHGGGNMNTEAFF
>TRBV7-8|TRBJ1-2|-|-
TGTGCCAGCAGCTTAAGCAGGGCCGGCGGCTACACCTTC
CASSLSRAGGYTF
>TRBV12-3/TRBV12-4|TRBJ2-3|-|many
TGTGCCAGCAGTTTTTCTGGGGCAGATACGCAGTATTTT
CASSFSGADTQYF
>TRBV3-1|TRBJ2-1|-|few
TGTGCCAGCAGCCCCGGAACCCCCGATGAGCAGTTCTTC
CASSPGTPDEQFF
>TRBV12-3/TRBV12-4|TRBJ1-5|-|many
TGTGCCAGCAGCCCCGGCAGACGCAATCAGCCCCAGCATTTT
CASSPGRRNQPQHF
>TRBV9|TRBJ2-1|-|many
TGTGCCAGCAGCGTAGACGGGAGCGCTTACAATGAGCAGTTCTTC
CASSVDGSAYNEQFF
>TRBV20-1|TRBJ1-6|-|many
TGCAGTGCTAGAGATCTGGATGAGACAGGCTATAATTCACCCCTCCACTTT
CSARDLDETGYNSPLHF
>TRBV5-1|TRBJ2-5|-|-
TGCGCCAGCAGCTTGGTAGGTGGCAGAAACCAAGAGACCCAGTACTTC
CASSLVGGRNQETQYF